This T cell receptor (beta chain) comes out of a study of T cell repertoires in cytomegalovirus infection. Study summary: Selection of CMV epitopes for the study included recently identified HLA-C-restricted and well-studied HLA-B-restricted ones. Carrying CMV and the relevant HLA type showed in public TCR beta signatures. Whole-study results and caveats: CMV carriers having the relevant HLA were flagged by cumulative public TCR beta family frequency.

This clonotype was seen once. Its antigen is not identified. Each CDR3 protein is one row after TCRdb ran MiXCR on the reads. The data contain under 850,000 distinct CDR3 sequences, around 31% of them seen just once; the ten biggest clones take up over 15%. Trimming at V came to 5 bases and at J to 2 bases, leaving 5 bases not matched to a gene. This CDR3 is 15 amino acids long. Germline values: CDR1 SGHTA, CDR2 FQGNSA. The TCR originated in a human donor in good health (CMV status not recorded). Some clones in this sample may be carry-over from other donors' samples. The chain uses TRBV7-2 and TRBJ1-5; 8 positions match TRBD1. This specimen was cultured PBMCs, taken from culture after CMV antigen stimulation. In DNA form, the CDR3 reads TGTGCCAGCAGCCTGGACAGGGCGCGCAATCAGCCCCAGCATTTT. Its protein product is CASSLDRARNQPQHF.